The 18 T cell receptor beta chains presented below share a single source sample, sequenced in a study of T cell responses to AZD1222 COVID-19 vaccine. Profiling relied on immunoSEQ multiplex PCR, and the TCRdb table lists in-frame clones only, not all of them. The sample yields about 85,000 clones, roughly 85% seen once. The material sequenced was peripheral blood, taken 28 days after the second AZD1222 dose. Receptors originate from an adult who received the AZD1222 COVID-19 vaccine.

The chain has TRBV29-1 and TRBJ2-3, with a possible D match to TRBD2 (5 bases). V gave up 1 base and J gave up 1 base, with 6 bases separating them. The CDR3 covers 13 residues. The germline V gene has CDR1 SQVTM and CDR2 ANQGSEA. The CDR3 reads CSVEGGGTDTQYF. The CDR3 nucleotides are TGCAGCGTTGAAGGGGGAGGCACAGATACGCAGTATTTT.

The chain links TRBV11-2 to TRBJ2-7; the D gene is possibly TRBD1 (6 bases). The CDR3 runs 17 residues. Germline V gene data show CDR1 as SGHAT and CDR2 as FQNNGV. V lost 5 bases, J lost 2 bases, and 22 bases lay in between. This CDR3 is CASSPLVGQSHTYEQYF. Here the CDR3 DNA reads TGTGCCAGCAGCCCCTTGGTCGGACAGAGCCACACCTACGAGCAGTACTTC.

V is TRBV11-2 and J is TRBJ1-2, with D hard to call. The CDR3 spans 12 residues. The germline V and J ends were trimmed by 8 bases and 7 bases, with 14 bases remaining between them. CDR1 SGHAT and CDR2 FQNNGV come from the germline V gene. CDR3 sequence (DNA): TGTGCCAGCTCGGGTGGCGGGGTTGGCTACACCTTC. Translation: CASSGGGVGYTF.

The V gene is TRBV30, the J gene TRBJ2-1, with a weak D call TRBD2 (5 bases). The length of the CDR3 is 15 residues. V shed 2 bases and J shed 0 bases, with 11 bases lying between them. CDR1 GTSNPN and CDR2 SVGIG come from the germline V gene (reference sequence). Here the CDR3 DNA reads TGTGCCTGGAGTATGGACTTCTCCTCCTACAATGAGCAGTTCTTC. Protein product: CAWSMDFSSYNEQFF.

The J gene is TRBJ2-7, the V gene TRBV7-9; no reliable D call. In germline, CDR1 is SEHNR, CDR2 FQNEAQ (reference sequence). The CDR3 sequence is 15 residues long. Trimming took 2 bases from V and 2 from J, leaving 13 bases between them. In DNA form, the CDR3 reads TGTGCCAGCAGCTTAAAAATGGCCTTCCCCTACGAGCAGTACTTC. Translating it yields CASSLKMAFPYEQYF.

The CDR3 spells CASSRTSGGSSDTQYF. In nucleotides, the CDR3 is TGTGCCAGCAGTCGGACTAGCGGGGGGAGTTCAGATACGCAGTATTTT. This chain uses TRBV7-9 with TRBJ2-3, with 14 bases lining up with TRBD2. Germline loops: CDR1 SEHNR, CDR2 FQNEAQ (reference sequence). This CDR3 has 16 residues. V trimming: 6 bases; J trimming: 4 bases; junction bases outside the gene matches: 6.

The CDR3 nucleotides are TGTGCCAGCAGCGTAGGCCCTCGGAGCGCGGAAAACAATGAGCAGTTCTTC. Translating it yields CASSVGPRSAENNEQFF. This chain uses TRBV9 with TRBJ2-1; D gene uncertain. CDR3 length: 17 amino acids. Trimming took 0 bases from V and 5 from J, leaving 18 bases between them. The V gene's germline CDR1 is SGDLS and CDR2 YYNGEE.

V gene TRBV7-2 combines with J gene TRBJ2-3; perhaps TRBD1 as D (5 bases). The CDR3 runs 14 residues. V shed 4 bases and J shed 8 bases, with 16 bases lying between them. Germline CDR1 is SGHTA and CDR2 is FQGNSA. CDR3 amino acids: CASSSFRTFGTQYF. The CDR3 DNA is TGTGCCAGCAGCTCCTTCCGGACATTCGGTACGCAGTATTTT.

The chain links TRBV5-1 to TRBJ2-5, with 10 bases that match TRBD2. Germline-derived CDR1 and CDR2 are SGHRS and YFSETQ. With 6 bases clipped from V and 4 bases from J, the junction kept 9 bases outside the gene matches. This CDR3 spans 15 amino acids. The CDR3 sequence is CASKEERGGAETQYF. Written as DNA, the CDR3 is TGCGCCAGCAAAGAGGAGCGGGGGGGCGCAGAGACCCAGTACTTC.

This clone appeared a single time. The J gene is TRBJ2-3, the V gene TRBV30; 7 positions match TRBD1. Germline V gives CDR1 GTSNPN, CDR2 SVGIG (reference sequence). V shed 4 bases, J shed 3 bases, and the junction held 4 bases outside the gene matches. The length of the CDR3 is 13 residues. This CDR3 reads CAWNRGLTDTQYF. The CDR3 region has the DNA TGTGCCTGGAATAGGGGGCTAACAGATACGCAGTATTTT.

The chain is built from TRBV30 and TRBJ2-7; 7 positions match TRBD1. The CDR3 contains 13 residues. The V gene's germline CDR1 is GTSNPN and CDR2 SVGIG (reference sequence). Trimming cost V 5 bases and J 2 bases; bases outside gene matches: 6. The CDR3 region is CAWRRQGAYEQYF. The DNA of the CDR3 is TGTGCCTGGCGGAGACAGGGTGCCTACGAGCAGTACTTC.

This chain uses TRBV10-3 with TRBJ1-1, with 8 bases lining up with TRBD1. Germline lookup yields CDR1 ENHRY and CDR2 SYGVKD. V dropped 0 bases and J dropped 1; count of bases not matched to a gene: 4. This CDR3 is built from 16 residues. CDR3 coding DNA: TGTGCCATCAGTGAGTCGCCAGGGACAGGGAACACTGAAGCTTTCTTT. It encodes CAISESPGTGNTEAFF.

The V call is TRBV7-8, the J call TRBJ2-7, with D tentatively TRBD1 or TRBD2 (5 bases each). The germline V gene encodes CDR1 SGHVS and CDR2 FQNEAQ. The CDR3 is 14 residues long. V was trimmed by 1 base and J by 4 bases, leaving 11 bases between them. The DNA for the CDR3 is TGTGCCAGCAGCTTAGTACGGGGCGGATACGAGCAGTACTTC. It is translated as CASSLVRGGYEQYF. The entire variable domain, with the rest obtained from reference TRBV7-8 and TRBJ2-7, is as follows: GAGVSQSPRYKVAKRGQDVALRCDPISGHVSLFWYQQALGQGPEFLTYFQNEAQLDKSGLPSDRFFAERPEGSVSTLKIQRTQQEDSAVYLCASSLVRGGYEQYFGPGTRLTVT.

This chain links TRBV27 with TRBJ1-1, with D unclear. In germline, CDR1 is MNHEY, CDR2 SMNVEV (reference sequence). V was shortened by 4 bases and J by 10 bases, with 19 bases between the two germline ends. CDR3 size: 14 residues. The CDR3 DNA is TGTGCCAGCAGTTACAGAAACCCCCCTGTTGTAGCTTTCTTT. Its translation is CASSYRNPPVVAFF.

This chain uses TRBV6-9 with TRBJ1-1; D uncertain. The CDR3 is made up of 12 amino acids. Trimming left V 3 bases short and J 6 bases short, with 8 bases between. The germline V gene has CDR1 MNHGY and CDR2 SVAAGI. CDR3 sequence reads: CASSYPQAEAFF. In nucleotides, the CDR3 is TGTGCCAGCAGTTACCCGCAGGCTGAAGCTTTCTTT.

The J gene is TRBJ1-2, the V gene TRBV5-8; TRBD1 is a possible D gene (5 bases). Germline assignment: CDR1 SGHTS and CDR2 YDEGEE. Trimming pared 4 bases from V and 1 base from J, leaving 11 bases between. This CDR3 comprises 14 residues. The CDR3 coding sequence is TGTGCCAGCAGCCGGTTGGGACTTAACTATGGCTACACCTTC. Amino acids: CASSRLGLNYGYTF.

The chain combines TRBV5-1 with TRBJ2-1, with D unclear. CDR1 and CDR2 from the germline V gene are SGHRS and YFSETQ. Trimming pared 2 bases from V and 1 base from J, leaving 1 base between. This CDR3 has 12 residues. CDR3 amino acids: CASSFSYNEQFF. CDR3 nucleotides: TGCGCCAGCAGCTTTTCCTACAATGAGCAGTTCTTC.

The V call is TRBV7-8, the J call TRBJ1-5; possible D gene TRBD1, 5 bases. Germline V gives CDR1 SGHVS, CDR2 FQNEAQ. This CDR3 comprises 16 residues. V shed 5 bases and J shed 5 bases, with 19 bases lying between them. This CDR3 is CASSPTRGGNHQPQHF. In DNA, the CDR3 is TGTGCCAGCAGCCCAACAAGGGGAGGGAACCATCAGCCCCAGCATTTT.